The 6 T cell receptor beta chains below were found in one sample sequenced in a study of cytomegalovirus exposure and HLA in healthy donors. The study ran its PCR with 60 Vbeta and 13 Jbeta primers. Using immunoSEQ multiplex PCR, the repertoire was profiled, and TCRdb retains in-frame clones only, with some absent. The table records 100,000 or so clones, roughly 60% of them present only once. The material sequenced was PBMCs. The receptors were sampled from a human donor in good health.

This clone was observed a few times. This chain joins TRBV10-2 and TRBJ1-5, with 10 bases lining up with TRBD1. The ends lost 4 bases at V and 6 bases at J; junction bases unmatched: 9. The length of the CDR3 is 16 residues. In germline, CDR1 is WSHSY, CDR2 SAAADI. CDR3 region: CASSVGTGEAGQPQHF. CDR3 DNA: TGCGCCAGCAGTGTGGGGACAGGGGAGGCAGGTCAGCCCCAGCATTTT.

This sequence joins TRBV28 and TRBJ1-1; 7 positions agree with TRBD1. This CDR3 has 13 amino acids. Unmatched junction bases numbered 7, after V lost 5 bases and J lost 7 bases. The germline gives CDR1 MDHEN, CDR2 SYDVKM. The CDR3 DNA sequence: TGTGCCAGCAGTCTAGGGGACAGCTTTGAAGCTTTCTTT. Protein: CASSLGDSFEAFF.

This clone occurred a few times. The chain combines TRBV7-9 with TRBJ2-7, with D possibly being TRBD2 (6 bases). This CDR3 spans 13 amino acids. The V gene's germline CDR1 is SEHNR and CDR2 FQNEAQ (reference sequence). V was cut by 5 bases and J by 3 bases, with 11 bases left in between. This CDR3 is CASSQGLSYEQYF. CDR3 nucleotide sequence: TGTGCCAGCAGCCAAGGACTAAGCTACGAGCAGTACTTC. Using reference TRBV7-9 and TRBJ2-7 for the parts outside the CDR3, the full variable domain is DTGVSQNPRHKITKRGQNVTFRCDPISEHNRLYWYRQTLGQGPEFLTYFQNEAQLEKSRLLSDRFSAERPKGSFSTLEIQRTEQGDSAMYLCASSQGLSYEQYFGPGTRLTVT.

This clone was detected a few times. The chain employs TRBV11-2 and TRBJ2-7; 7 nucleotides agree with TRBD2. The germline gives CDR1 SGHAT, CDR2 FQNNGV. The length of the CDR3 is 13 residues. The V gene end was trimmed by 4 bases and the J gene end by 4 bases; junction bases not matched to a gene: 4. The CDR3 DNA follows: TGTGCCAGCAGCTGGTCTAGCGGATACGAGCAGTACTTC. This codes for CASSWSSGYEQYF.

The chain employs TRBV5-1 and TRBJ2-5; 10 positions agree with TRBD2. This CDR3 is built from 15 residues. V dropped 2 bases and J dropped 7; count of bases not matched to a gene: 8. CDR1 and CDR2 from the germline V gene are SGHRS and YFSETQ. CDR3 in DNA: TGCGCCAGCAGCTTACTAGCGGGAATGTCAGGGACCCAGTACTTC. Protein sequence: CASSLLAGMSGTQYF.

The V and J genes are TRBV29-1 and TRBJ2-1; possible D gene TRBD1, 6 bases. V dropped 4 bases and J dropped 7 bases, with 20 bases sitting between them. There are 15 residues in the CDR3. Germline V gene sequence: CDR1 SQVTM, CDR2 ANQGSEA. CDR3 sequence (DNA): TGCAGCGTTGTGTTAAGGGGGACCCCTAGGAATGAGCAGTTCTTC. Protein product: CSVVLRGTPRNEQFF.